Reported below is one T cell receptor (beta chain). A single count supports this clone. Its binding antigen is unknown. The record has no base qualities; no much larger clone is one base away. Genomic DNA was used for TRB sequencing, which was performed with the immunoSEQ assay at survey resolution or with the hsTCRB kit. In the original analysis: Initial read processing used immunoSEQ software, and repertoire analyses used the LymphoSeq R package. For each TRB dataset, clonality was calculated as 1 minus normalized Shannon entropy, and the Gini coefficient was computed as well. Phenotypes of unsorted samples were inferred by mapping TRB sequences from sorted subsets of the recipient or donor onto unsorted samples of the same recipient. This immuneACCESS table, as held by TCRdb, lists in-frame sequences with V and J called but not all clones. Of the missing ones, under half trace to an unresolved V gene in checked studies; the others have no known cause. V, J and clone size were drawn from that table, and D and trimming were deduced from the DNA. This sample lists roughly 32,000 clones; 80% to 95% were detected once. The ten largest clonotypes hold 0.2% to 0.3% of the sample.

This record belongs to a study of T cells after posttransplantation cyclophosphamide (dated by TCRdb to 2016 to 2017). General notes on the study: Using TRB sequencing, the study followed how the T cell repertoire rebuilt after myeloablative bone marrow transplantation with posttransplantation cyclophosphamide given as GVHD prophylaxis. Samples from about 33 PTCy-treated patients and about 17 related bone marrow donors of those patients were subjected to antigen receptor sequencing. Blood from all 34 PTCy patients with 1-year posttransplant specimens was subjected to TRB sequencing. Up to about 3 additional blood samples from 2 to 5.2 years after transplant were also TRB-sequenced in 3 patients, as was pretransplant blood from 4 patients. Because TRA and TRB clonality correlated tightly in several samples, later TCR analyses were limited to TRB. Public TRB sequences were queried against a database of over 3,500 sequences associated with responses to pathogens, tumor antigens, self-antigens and alloantigens.

To count as naive, T cells had to be viable CD3+CD4+ or CD3+CD8+ cells with a CCR7+CD45RA+CD45RO-CD95-CD27+CD28+ profile. Peripheral blood samples were provided by related bone marrow donors on the day of marrow donation. Peripheral blood and bone marrow mononuclear cells were isolated by Ficoll-Hypaque density centrifugation and were cryopreserved. CD4+ and CD8+ T cells, including naive and memory subsets, were sorted by FACS on a FACSAria II. Overall study results and their limits: Across over 40 patients, TRB clonality was highly associated with recipient CMV seropositivity and CMV reactivation, and diversity in PTCy patients was similar to diversity in CNI/methotrexate controls. Donor-recipient similarity was low at 1-2 months but rose over the first year, and later blood repertoires were often dominated by donor CD8+ memory clones. The TRB repertoires of T cells infiltrating skin or the GI tract showed only limited overlap with the TRB repertoires found in blood.

Measured from the cysteine to the phenylalanine, the CDR3 is 13 residues long. The retained sequence is limited to the CDR3, 39 bases, with the frame set at the first base. V is pared back by 4 bases and J by 3 bases, with 13 bases lying between the germline termini. The CDR1 and CDR2 encoded by the germline V gene are SQVTM and ANQGSEA. The specimen was naive CD4+ T cells sorted from PBMCs. Here the chain combines TRBV29-1 and TRBJ2-7, and possibly TRBD2, on 7 matching bases. The receptor was derived from a woman aged 55-69 years in good health, CMV-negative, and a related stem cell transplant donor. The nucleotides are TGCAGCGTTGCTGAGGGGGGGGGCTACGAGCAGTACTTC. This translates into CSVAEGGGYEQYF.